The rows below give T cell receptor beta chains drawn from one sample of a study of CD8+ T cells in alopecia areata. Libraries were prepared by immunoSEQ multiplex PCR; TCRdb keeps only in-frame clonotypes and omits some of them. The sample shows about 140,000 clones, nearly 55% of them seen only once. The sample here was CD8+ T cells sorted from blood, taken at week 4, from a patient treated with tofacitinib. Every receptor here comes from a human donor with alopecia areata. Both conserved end residues are part of each CDR3. D genes are given only for firm matches. Only some rows state a clone size, as once, few, many or a class for expanded clones.

clone size	V gene	J gene	D gene	CDR3 protein	CDR3 DNA
NA	TRBV19	TRBJ1-1	NA	CASSILGNTEAFF	TGTGCCAGTAGTATATTAGGGAACACTGAAGCTTTCTTT
NA	TRBV14	TRBJ1-1	NA	CASSYRRGKNTEAFF	TGTGCCAGCAGTTACCGAAGGGGCAAGAACACTGAAGCTTTCTTT
NA	TRBV30	TRBJ2-2	NA	CAWSVLRAGELFF	TGTGCCTGGAGTGTACTCAGGGCCGGGGAGCTGTTTTTT
few	TRBV19	TRBJ1-1	NA	CASSGGRVNTEAFF	TGTGCCAGTAGTGGAGGCAGGGTAAACACTGAAGCTTTCTTT
NA	TRBV13	TRBJ1-2	NA	CASSLAAGRRYGYTF	TGTGCCAGCAGCTTGGCGGCCGGTCGTAGGTATGGCTACACCTTC
NA	TRBV29-1	TRBJ2-7	NA	CSVARQDLYEQYF	TGCAGCGTTGCCAGGCAGGACCTATACGAGCAGTACTTC
many	TRBV5-4	TRBJ2-1	TRBD2	CASSLLSGLAGVNEQFF	TGTGCCAGCAGCTTACTGTCAGGACTAGCGGGGGTGAATGAGCAGTTCTTC
NA	TRBV5-4	TRBJ2-5	NA	CASRYELEETQYF	TGTGCCAGCAGGTACGAGTTAGAAGAGACCCAGTACTTC
NA	TRBV7-9	TRBJ2-5	NA	CASSHPHRETQYF	TGTGCCAGCAGCCACCCACACAGGGAGACCCAGTACTTC
NA	TRBV10-3	TRBJ1-6	NA	CAHQKDPNSSPLHF	TGTGCCCACCAAAAAGACCCTAACAGTTCACCCCTCCACTTT
NA	TRBV7-8	TRBJ1-5	TRBD1	CASSPRGGADQPQHF	TGTGCCAGCAGCCCACGAGGGGGCGCGGATCAGCCCCAGCATTTT
NA	TRBV29-1	TRBJ1-2	NA	CSVGGANYGYTF	TGCAGCGTTGGGGGGGCTAACTATGGCTACACCTTC
NA	TRBV29-1	TRBJ1-1	NA	CSVEDGAGSTEAFF	TGCAGCGTTGAAGATGGGGCCGGCAGCACTGAAGCTTTCTTT